These T cell receptor beta chains were read from a single sample in a study of identical twins. MiXCR, applied by TCRdb to the 5' RACE reads, yields one record per CDR3 protein. The sample shows 1.5 million to 2 million distinct CDR3 sequences, less than 35% of them seen only once. Sequenced material: cord blood. These receptors all stem from a newborn girl in good health. The CDR3 runs from the conserved cysteine through the conserved F or W. The D gene is left open where the match is weak. Only part of the rows carry a size: once, few, many, or a class if the clone is expanded.

.	TRBV20-1	TRBJ2-5	.	CSASRGWEETQYF	TGCAGTGCTAGTCGGGGGTGGGAAGAGACCCAGTACTTC
TRBD2	TRBV7-2	TRBJ2-7	.	CASSLVGTSGRKVYEQYF	TGTGCCAGCAGCTTAGTCGGGACTAGCGGGAGGAAGGTCTACGAGCAGTACTTC
.	TRBV3-1	TRBJ1-2	few	CASSQAGRDYGYTF	TGTGCCAGCAGCCAAGCCGGACGGGACTATGGCTACACCTTC
TRBD2	TRBV4-2	TRBJ2-3	.	CASSQERTSWRITSTVTQYF	TGTGCCAGCAGCCAAGAGAGGACTAGCTGGAGGATTACTAGCACAGTTACGCAGTATTTT
TRBD1	TRBV11-1	TRBJ2-2	few	CASSNRGRATGELFF	TGTGCCAGCAGCAACAGGGGGCGCGCCACCGGGGAGCTGTTTTTT
.	TRBV11-2	TRBJ1-2	.	CASSSIGYGYTF	TGTGCCAGCAGCTCTATAGGGTACGGCTACACCTTC
TRBD2	TRBV5-1	TRBJ2-7	many	CASSPSGYEQYF	TGTGCCAGCAGTCCTAGCGGCTACGAGCAGTACTTC
.	TRBV20-1	TRBJ1-5	.	CSARDVRDPSWSQHF	TGCAGTGCTAGAGACGTCCGGGACCCCTCCTGGTCCCAGCATTTT
TRBD1	TRBV5-6	TRBJ2-4	.	CASSSTWTGHIQYF	TGTGCCAGCAGCTCCACTTGGACAGGCCACATTCAGTACTTC
TRBD2	TRBV7-9	TRBJ2-1	.	CASSQRLAVTYNEQFF	TGTGCCAGCAGCCAAAGACTAGCGGTTACTTACAATGAGCAGTTCTTC
TRBD1	TRBV7-8	TRBJ1-5	.	CASSLVRTGDQPQHF	TGTGCCAGCAGCTTAGTACGGACAGGGGATCAGCCCCAGCATTTT